The 5 T cell receptor beta chains listed next were all sequenced from one sample in a study of beta chain features in type 1 diabetes. Study-wide results and limits: Shorter TCRB CDR3s, moderately but significantly so, marked every one of the four CD4+ subsets in Type 1 diabetes patients.

Their specific antigens are unknown. cDNA synthesis used the whole RNA isolate, giving expressed TCRB sequences. Assay: immunoSEQ multiplex PCR; the TCRdb copy retains only in-frame clones and omits some. The repertoire holds about 340,000 clones, with roughly 13% as singletons. The specimen sequenced was naive CD4+ T cells from blood. These receptors were taken from a woman under 30 with type 1 diabetes.

This clone came up a few times. The genes are TRBV4-3 and TRBJ1-1; D might be TRBD1 (6 bases). Germline values: CDR1 LGHNA, CDR2 YSLEER. The CDR3 covers 15 residues. The V and J ends lost 3 bases and 3 bases respectively, with 14 bases between them. CDR3 sequence (DNA): TGCGCCAGCAGCCACGGGGGGGGCCTCCACACTGAAGCTTTCTTT. Encoded protein: CASSHGGGLHTEAFF.

The J gene is TRBJ2-5, the V gene TRBV5-1; D unclear. Germline CDR1 and CDR2: SGHRS and YFSETQ. Trimming shortened V by 1 base and J by 7 bases, and 17 bases separated the two germline ends. The length of the CDR3 is 15 residues. CDR3 protein: CASSLSTADPGTQYF. The CDR3 DNA reads TGCGCCAGCAGCTTGAGTACCGCAGACCCGGGGACCCAGTACTTC. Together with reference TRBV5-1 and TRBJ2-5, the CDR3 gives the full variable domain: KAGVTQTPRYLIKTRGQQVTLSCSPISGHRSVSWYQQTPGQGLQFLFEYFSETQRNKGNFPGRFSGRQFSNSRSEMNVSTLELGDSALYLCASSLSTADPGTQYFGPGTRLLVL.

This clone has just a few counts. The CDR3 here is CASSLLPSGPNEQFF. The CDR3 nucleotides read TGCGCCAGCAGCTTGTTGCCTAGCGGCCCGAATGAGCAGTTCTTC. The gene calls are TRBV5-1 and TRBJ2-1; TRBD2 agrees at 7 bases. The J segment lost 7 bases and the V segment lost 1 base, leaving 8 bases of the junction unmatched. CDR3 length: 15 residues. From germline, CDR1 is SGHRS and CDR2 YFSETQ. The full variable domain, rest sourced from reference TRBV5-1 and TRBJ2-1, is KAGVTQTPRYLIKTRGQQVTLSCSPISGHRSVSWYQQTPGQGLQFLFEYFSETQRNKGNFPGRFSGRQFSNSRSEMNVSTLELGDSALYLCASSLLPSGPNEQFFGPGTRLTVL.

The rearrangement links TRBV18 to TRBJ2-5; 7 nucleotides line up with TRBD2. With 2 bases clipped from V and 5 bases from J, the junction kept 8 bases outside the gene matches. Germline CDR1 is KGHSH and CDR2 is LQKENI. The CDR3 runs to 15 residues. DNA for the CDR3: TGTGCCAGCTCACCATCAAGGGAGGGCTGGGAGACCCAGTACTTC. Translating it yields CASSPSREGWETQYF.

The V call is TRBV6-5, the J call TRBJ1-2, with a tentative D call TRBD1 (5 bases). The V gene's germline CDR1 is MNHEY and CDR2 SVGAGI. V lost 5 bases, J lost 8 bases, and 9 bases lay in between. The CDR3 is 11 residues long. DNA for the CDR3: TGTGCCAGCAGTACAGGCAGCGGCTACACCTTC. It encodes CASSTGSGYTF.